This is a list of T cell receptor beta chains from one sample in a study of Ad26.COV2.S vaccination and SARS-CoV-2 variants. The method was immunoSEQ multiplex PCR; TCRdb's version includes in-frame clones alone and lacks a portion of them. The sample holds hundreds of thousands of clones; around 92% are singletons and the top ten take roughly 1.5%. This specimen was peripheral blood, taken in a trial of Ad26.COV2.S vaccine versus placebo. These receptors originate from a person aged 18-60 years who received the Ad26.COV2.S COVID-19 vaccine or a placebo. The CDR3 runs from the conserved cysteine through the conserved F or W. A D gene is named only where the DNA matches it firmly. Clone size appears in some rows only: once, few, many, or a class for an expanded clone.

TRBJ2-7 NA TRBV7-9 NA CASSLGGGIYEQYF TGTGCCAGCAGCTTGGGAGGCGGGATCTACGAGCAGTACTTC
TRBJ2-3 TRBD1 TRBV7-3 NA CASSLMGQGTDTQYF TGTGCCAGCAGCTTAATGGGACAGGGAACAGATACGCAGTATTTT
TRBJ2-1 TRBD2 TRBV2 NA CASSRTSGSSYNEQFF TGTGCCAGCAGCAGGACTAGCGGTAGCTCCTACAATGAGCAGTTCTTC
TRBJ2-1 TRBD2 TRBV7-9 once CASSFGSGRANEQFF TGTGCCAGCAGCTTCGGCAGCGGGAGGGCGAATGAGCAGTTCTTC
TRBJ2-7 TRBD1 TRBV7-6 NA CASSLGTGSYEQYF TGTGCCAGCAGCTTAGGGACAGGGTCCTACGAGCAGTACTTC
TRBJ2-5 NA TRBV15 NA CATSTTPSPGGTQYF TGTGCCACCAGCACCACGCCGAGCCCGGGCGGGACCCAGTACTTC
TRBJ1-5 TRBD1 TRBV24-1 NA CATSDRGTGVGNQPQHF TGTGCCACCAGTGATCGAGGGACAGGGGTTGGCAATCAGCCCCAGCATTTT
TRBJ1-2 NA TRBV24-1 NA CATSAGRSYGYTF TGTGCCACCAGTGCGGGGAGATCCTATGGCTACACCTTC
TRBJ1-5 NA TRBV19 NA CASSPSRGGRLNQPQHF TGTGCCAGTAGTCCCTCGCGGGGGGGACGGCTCAATCAGCCCCAGCATTTT
TRBJ2-7 NA TRBV5-1 NA CASSKDLTYEQYF TGCGCCAGCAGTAAAGACTTGACCTACGAGCAGTACTTC
TRBJ2-3 TRBD1 TRBV7-2 NA CASSPRTGLADTQYF TGTGCCAGCAGCCCCCGGACAGGGTTGGCAGATACGCAGTATTTT
TRBJ2-5 TRBD1 TRBV5-6 once CASSLWQGAYQETQYF TGTGCCAGCAGCTTGTGGCAGGGGGCCTATCAAGAGACCCAGTACTTC
TRBJ1-1 NA TRBV6-5 NA CASSLTGITEAFF TGTGCCAGCAGTCTGACAGGAATCACTGAAGCTTTCTTT
TRBJ1-5 NA TRBV21-1 NA CASSAAGPGANQPQHF TGTGCCAGCAGCGCAGCCGGACCCGGGGCGAATCAGCCCCAGCATTTT
TRBJ2-3 NA TRBV29-1 NA CSPSGIGTDTQYF TGCAGCCCTAGTGGGATAGGAACAGATACGCAGTATTTT
TRBJ1-2 TRBD1 TRBV6-6 NA CASLDRLVIRNYGYTF TGTGCCAGCTTGGACAGGTTGGTTATCCGTAACTATGGCTACACCTTC
TRBJ1-5 TRBD1 TRBV6-2/TRBV6-3 few CASSYPPGQRNQPQHF TGTGCCAGCAGTTACCCCCCGGGACAGCGCAATCAGCCCCAGCATTTT
TRBJ1-1 NA TRBV24-1 NA CATSDSRDTEAFF TGTGCCACCAGTGATTCCCGGGACACTGAAGCTTTCTTT
TRBJ1-4 TRBD1 TRBV7-2 NA CASSPDSGTGNEKLFF TGTGCCAGCAGCCCAGACTCCGGGACAGGGAATGAAAAACTGTTTTTT
TRBJ2-7 NA TRBV28 NA CASSPGRPEQYF TGTGCCAGCAGTCCCGGACGGCCCGAGCAGTACTTC
TRBJ2-5 NA TRBV7-9 NA CASSVGTQYQETQYF TGTGCCAGCAGCGTAGGGACACAGTACCAAGAGACCCAGTACTTC
TRBJ1-2 TRBD1 TRBV19 NA CASSIGQGALNYGYTF TGTGCCAGTAGTATTGGACAGGGGGCTCTCAACTATGGCTACACCTTC
TRBJ2-5 NA TRBV2 NA CASSLLGQGGQYF TGTGCCAGCAGCCTTCTGGGTCAGGGAGGCCAGTACTTC
TRBJ1-1 TRBD1 TRBV30 NA CAWSQGQGFNTEAFF TGTGCCTGGAGCCAAGGACAGGGTTTTAACACTGAAGCTTTCTTT
TRBJ2-1 TRBD1 TRBV30 NA CAWTHSGPGGASNEQFF TGTGCCTGGACCCATTCAGGGCCAGGGGGCGCAAGCAATGAGCAGTTCTTC
TRBJ1-1 NA TRBV27 NA CASSPRGGRGNTEAFF TGTGCCAGCAGTCCGCGGGGAGGGAGGGGGAACACTGAAGCTTTCTTT
TRBJ2-2 NA TRBV2 NA CASSRDTGELFF TGTGCCAGCTCGCGGGACACCGGGGAGCTGTTTTTT
TRBJ2-4 TRBD1 TRBV19 once CASSPDRVSIQYF TGTGCCAGTAGCCCCGACAGGGTGAGCATTCAGTACTTC
TRBJ2-7 TRBD2 TRBV14 NA CASSPTRASGTYEQYF TGTGCCAGCAGCCCCACCCGGGCTAGCGGTACCTACGAGCAGTACTTC
TRBJ1-3 NA TRBV2 NA CASTQGIGNTIYF TGTGCCAGCACTCAGGGAATCGGAAACACCATATATTTT
TRBJ2-2 NA TRBV21-1 NA CARITGELFF TGTGCCAGGATTACTGGGGAGCTGTTTTTT
TRBJ2-1 TRBD2 TRBV12-5 NA CASGSMGTSLFF TGTGCTAGTGGTTCGATGGGGACTAGCTTATTCTTC
TRBJ2-5 NA TRBV14 NA CASRGQVGETQYF TGTGCCAGCAGGGGGCAGGTTGGGGAGACCCAGTACTTC
TRBJ2-1 NA TRBV10-3 NA CAIRPTGRSSYNEQFF TGTGCCATCAGGCCGACCGGCCGCAGCTCCTACAATGAGCAGTTCTTC
TRBJ2-5 NA TRBV7-9 NA CASSRPEETQYF TGTGCCAGCAGCCGACCGGAAGAGACCCAGTACTTC
TRBJ2-7 NA TRBV7-9 NA CASSLTGAISYEQYF TGTGCCAGCAGCTTGACCGGGGCTATTTCCTACGAGCAGTACTTC
TRBJ1-6 NA TRBV14 NA CASSQVVGTYNSPLHF TGTGCCAGCAGCCAAGTGGTGGGCACCTATAATTCACCCCTCCACTTT
TRBJ2-7 NA TRBV30 NA CAWRAGDPYEQYF TGTGCCTGGAGAGCCGGGGATCCCTACGAGCAGTACTTC
TRBJ2-1 NA TRBV12-3/TRBV12-4 once CASSRGNEQFF TGTGCCAGCAGTCGGGGGAATGAGCAGTTCTTC
TRBJ2-1 NA TRBV19 NA CASSGSLYNEQFF TGTGCCAGTAGTGGTAGCCTCTACAATGAGCAGTTCTTC
TRBJ1-2 TRBD1 TRBV5-6 NA CASSLAGGQAYGYTF TGTGCCAGCAGCTTGGCCGGAGGACAGGCCTATGGCTACACCTTC
TRBJ2-7 NA TRBV7-9 NA CASSSGLPASYEQYF TGTGCCAGCAGCTCCGGCCTGCCCGCTTCCTACGAGCAGTACTTC
TRBJ1-1 NA TRBV5-4 NA CASSLIGGDTEAFF TGTGCCAGCAGCTTGATCGGGGGAGACACTGAAGCTTTCTTT
TRBJ2-1 TRBD1 TRBV4-1 few CASSQDFATGTDNEQFF TGCGCCAGCAGCCAAGATTTTGCGACAGGGACCGACAATGAGCAGTTCTTC
TRBJ1-2 TRBD1 TRBV29-1 NA CSVPPGQGSGWANYGYTF TGCAGCGTTCCCCCGGGACAGGGTTCGGGTTGGGCTAACTATGGCTACACCTTC
TRBJ2-4 NA TRBV18 NA CASSPQGLAKNIQYF TGTGCCAGCTCACCACAGGGACTAGCCAAAAACATTCAGTACTTC
TRBJ1-5 NA TRBV19 NA CASSIDPGPYSNQPQHF TGTGCCAGTAGTATAGACCCAGGACCGTATAGCAATCAGCCCCAGCATTTT
TRBJ1-6 NA TRBV30 NA CAWRDSLNSPLHF TGTGCCTGGAGGGACAGTCTTAATTCACCCCTCCACTTT
TRBJ1-4 NA TRBV19 NA CASGPSEKLFF TGTGCCAGTGGTCCTAGTGAAAAACTGTTTTTT